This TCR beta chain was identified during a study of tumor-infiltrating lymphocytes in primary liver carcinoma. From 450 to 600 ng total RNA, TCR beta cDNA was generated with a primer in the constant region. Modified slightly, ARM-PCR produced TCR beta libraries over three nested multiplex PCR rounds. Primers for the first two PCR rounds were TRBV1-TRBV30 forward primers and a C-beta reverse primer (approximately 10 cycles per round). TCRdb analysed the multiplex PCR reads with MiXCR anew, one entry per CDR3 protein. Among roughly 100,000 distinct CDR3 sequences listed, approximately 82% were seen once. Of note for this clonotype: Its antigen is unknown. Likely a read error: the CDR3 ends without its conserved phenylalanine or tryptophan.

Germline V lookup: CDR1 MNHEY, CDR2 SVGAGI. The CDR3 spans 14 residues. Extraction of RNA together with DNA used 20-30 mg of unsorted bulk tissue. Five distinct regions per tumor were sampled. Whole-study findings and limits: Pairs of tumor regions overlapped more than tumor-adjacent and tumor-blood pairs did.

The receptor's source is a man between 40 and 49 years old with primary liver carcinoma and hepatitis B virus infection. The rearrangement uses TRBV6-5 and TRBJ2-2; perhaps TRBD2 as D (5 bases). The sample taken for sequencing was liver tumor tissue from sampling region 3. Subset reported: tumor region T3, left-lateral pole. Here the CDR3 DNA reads TGTGCCAGCAGTTCCACTGACTCCCCCGGGGAACTGTTTTAT. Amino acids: CASSSTDSPGELFY.